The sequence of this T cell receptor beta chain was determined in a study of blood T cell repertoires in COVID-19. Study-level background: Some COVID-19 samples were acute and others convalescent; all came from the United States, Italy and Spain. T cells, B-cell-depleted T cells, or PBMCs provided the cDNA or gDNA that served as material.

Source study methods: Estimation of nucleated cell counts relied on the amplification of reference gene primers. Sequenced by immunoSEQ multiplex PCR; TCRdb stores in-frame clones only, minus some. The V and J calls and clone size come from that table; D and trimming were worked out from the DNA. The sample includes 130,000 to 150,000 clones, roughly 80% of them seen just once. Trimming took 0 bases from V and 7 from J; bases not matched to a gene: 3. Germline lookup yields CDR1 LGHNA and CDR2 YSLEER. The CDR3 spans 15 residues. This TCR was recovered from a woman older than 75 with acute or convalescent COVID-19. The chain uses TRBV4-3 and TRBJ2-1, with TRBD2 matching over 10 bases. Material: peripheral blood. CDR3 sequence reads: CASSQDSGGRNEQFF. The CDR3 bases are TGCGCCAGCAGCCAAGATAGCGGGGGGCGGAATGAGCAGTTCTTC.